Described below is a single T cell receptor beta chain sequence and its context. Its matching antigen is unknown. This entry belongs to a study of cytomegalovirus exposure and HLA in healthy donors. Study-wide background: Earlier, some 180 million T cells were analyzed, and around 100 million unique TCR beta sequences were found among them.

The study, taken as a whole, reports: Previously analyzed data showed that most TCR beta V segments were productive at a frequency of about 87% or about 30%.

PCR employed 60 Vbeta and 13 Jbeta primers. Sequencing was performed with immunoSEQ multiplex PCR; in TCRdb, only in-frame clones are kept and a portion is missing. The listing records approximately 170,000 clones. Though nominally healthy at sampling, donors likely had unrecorded immune exposures. Sequencing was carried out using PBMCs. The sequence was obtained from a woman aged 18-29 years in good health and CMV-seropositive.

Here the CDR3 DNA reads TGCAGCGTTGAAAGGGGGAGCGCTATTGATACGCAGTATTTT. Its protein is CSVERGSAIDTQYF. The chain joins TRBV29-1 to TRBJ2-3; tentative D call: TRBD1 (6 bases). Germline CDR1 and CDR2: SQVTM and ANQGSEA. The CDR3 spans 14 residues. Trimming cost V 2 bases and J 6 bases, with 15 bases left between them.